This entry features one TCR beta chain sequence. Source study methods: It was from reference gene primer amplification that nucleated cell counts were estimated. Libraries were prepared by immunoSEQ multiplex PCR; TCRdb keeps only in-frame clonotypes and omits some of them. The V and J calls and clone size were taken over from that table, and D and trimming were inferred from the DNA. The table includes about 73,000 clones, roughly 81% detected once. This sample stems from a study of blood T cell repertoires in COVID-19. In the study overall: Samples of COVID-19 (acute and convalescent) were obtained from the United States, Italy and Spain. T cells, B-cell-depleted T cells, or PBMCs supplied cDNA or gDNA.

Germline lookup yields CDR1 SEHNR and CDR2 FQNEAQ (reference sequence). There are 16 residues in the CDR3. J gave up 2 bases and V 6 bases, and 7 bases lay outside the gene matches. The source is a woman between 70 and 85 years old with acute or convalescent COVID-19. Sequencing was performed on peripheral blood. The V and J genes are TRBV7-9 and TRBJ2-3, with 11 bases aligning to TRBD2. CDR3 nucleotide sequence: TGTGCCAGCAGGCATGGGACTAGCGGAACCACAGATACGCAGTATTTT. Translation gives CASRHGTSGTTDTQYF.